The T cell receptor (beta chain) under discussion was sequenced for a study of Tregs in tolerant kidney transplant recipients. Produced via immunoSEQ multiplex PCR; TCRdb's table is partial and in-frame only. Altogether 15,000 to 20,000 clones are present, over 50% being singletons, with the ten largest covering roughly 3.2%. This clone occurred many times. What it binds is unknown. Germline values: CDR1 SEHNR, CDR2 FQNEAQ (reference sequence). The germline V and J ends were trimmed by 2 bases and 4 bases, with 14 bases remaining between them. The CDR3 sequence is 15 residues long. This sequence originates from a human donor in good health. V is TRBV7-9 and J is TRBJ1-2; unclear D gene. The sequenced sample was Tregs from blood cultured with allogeneic cells. The CDR3 sequence is CASSLFQQSSYGYTF. In DNA, the CDR3 is TGTGCCAGCAGCTTATTCCAGCAGTCGAGCTATGGCTACACCTTC.